This T cell receptor beta chain appears in the sequencing data of a study of response to subunit inactivated influenza vaccine. Findings and limits, study-wide: The authors offered the suggestion that each seasonal influenza vaccination recruits few new T cells.

The ends were cut back, 3 bases at V and 0 bases at J, with 9 bases in the middle. The CDR3 length is 15 residues. TCRdb redid the calling of the RT-PCR reads with MiXCR, one entry per CDR3 protein. The table shows about 610,000 distinct CDR3 sequences, with 13% to 15% occurring only once. In regard to this clonotype: What it binds is not known.

This rearrangement joins TRBV12-3 or TRBV12-4 to TRBJ1-5, with D perhaps matching TRBD1 (5 bases). This TCR came from a man aged 50-59 years who received an inactivated influenza vaccine. Sequenced material: PBMCs from blood, taken 11 to 12 days after vaccination. The CDR3 loop reads CASSFTRGSNQPQHF. Here the CDR3 DNA reads TGTGCCAGCAGTTTTACTAGGGGTAGCAATCAGCCCCAGCATTTT.